The entry that follows covers one TCR beta chain sequence. The sample has other DNA sequences that encode this CDR3 too. This entry comes from a study of blood T cell repertoires in COVID-19. About the research overall: COVID-19 samples collected from the United States, Italy and Spain covered acute and convalescent phases.

Trimming pared 3 bases from V and 5 bases from J, leaving 7 bases between. The V gene's germline CDR1 is DFQATT and CDR2 SNEGSKA (reference sequence). CDR3 length equals 11 residues. The repertoire was sequenced with immunoSEQ multiplex PCR; TCRdb's copy has only in-frame clones and lacks some. The sample records some 200,000 clones, approximately 84% being singletons. The chain employs TRBV20-1 and TRBJ1-1; D possibly corresponds to TRBD1 (5 bases). The sample comprised peripheral blood. This sequence was found in a woman aged 55 to 70 with acute or convalescent COVID-19. The CDR3 bases are TGCAGTGCTAGCGGGGGGACTGAAGCTTTCTTT. It is translated as CSASGGTEAFF.